This TCR beta chain comes out of a study of blood T cell repertoires in COVID-19. Study context: Samples of COVID-19 (acute and convalescent) were obtained from the United States, Italy and Spain. Sources were T cells, B-cell-depleted T cells, or PBMCs; the material itself was cDNA or gDNA.

In the original analysis: For nucleated cells, counts were estimated from reference gene primer amplification. The assay was immunoSEQ multiplex PCR, and TCRdb's table has in-frame clones only and misses some. For V, J and clone size, that table is used; D and trimming come from the DNA. The table shows roughly 100,000 clones, with roughly 80% occurring only once. CDR1 MNHEY and CDR2 SMNVEV come from the germline V gene (reference sequence). The CDR3 loop spans 16 amino acids. Trimming took 6 bases from V and 0 from J, leaving 12 bases between them. This clone was detected a few times. The chain couples TRBV27 to TRBJ2-6; D gene uncertain. The source of this sequence is a man between 60 and 75 years old with active or convalescent COVID-19. Sequences were obtained from peripheral blood. The CDR3 is CASSPSQASGANVLTF. The CDR3 coding sequence is TGTGCCAGCAGCCCAAGTCAGGCCTCTGGGGCCAACGTCCTGACTTTC.